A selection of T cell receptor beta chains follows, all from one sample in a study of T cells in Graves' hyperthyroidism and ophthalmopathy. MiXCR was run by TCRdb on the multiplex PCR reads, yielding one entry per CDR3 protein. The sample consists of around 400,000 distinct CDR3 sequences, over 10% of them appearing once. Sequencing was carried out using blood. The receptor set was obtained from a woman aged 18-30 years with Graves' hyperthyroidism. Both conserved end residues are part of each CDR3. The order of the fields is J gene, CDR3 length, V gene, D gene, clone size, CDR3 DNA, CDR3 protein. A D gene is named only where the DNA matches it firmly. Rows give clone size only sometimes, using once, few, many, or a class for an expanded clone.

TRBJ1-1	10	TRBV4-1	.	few	TGCGCCAGCAGCGGGCGGGAAGCTTTCTTT	CASSGREAFF
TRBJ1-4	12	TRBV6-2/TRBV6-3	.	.	TGTGCCACCATTGAGGGGGGTGAAAAACTGTTTTTT	CATIEGGEKLFF
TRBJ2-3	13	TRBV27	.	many	TGTGCCAGCACCGGCCAACAAGTAGATACGCAGTATTTT	CASTGQQVDTQYF
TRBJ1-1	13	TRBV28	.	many	TGTGCCAGCAGTTTAGTCCGGTTTGGTGAAGCTTTCTTT	CASSLVRFGEAFF
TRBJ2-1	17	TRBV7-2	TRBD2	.	TGTGCCAGCAGCTTAAGGCGGCGGGAGGATCTCTACAATGAGCAGTTCTTC	CASSLRRREDLYNEQFF
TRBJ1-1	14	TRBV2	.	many	TGTGCCAGCACCCTCTCGGGGCCGAACACTGAAGCTTTCTTT	CASTLSGPNTEAFF
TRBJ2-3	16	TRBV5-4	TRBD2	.	TGTGCCTCCGGTTGGGGGGCGGGAGGAGTGGCAGATACGCAGTATTTT	CASGWGAGGVADTQYF
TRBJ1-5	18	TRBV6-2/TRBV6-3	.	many	TGTGCCAGCAGTTACTTATCGCCTTGGGAAGATAGCAATCAGCCCCAGCATTTT	CASSYLSPWEDSNQPQHF
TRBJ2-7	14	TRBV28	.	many	TGTGCCAGCAGTTTACAGGGGTACTCCTACGAGCAGTACTTC	CASSLQGYSYEQYF
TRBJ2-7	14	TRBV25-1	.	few	TGTGCCAGCAGTGAATATCCATTCTCCTACGAGCAGTACTTC	CASSEYPFSYEQYF
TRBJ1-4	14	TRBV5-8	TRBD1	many	TGTGCCAGCAGCGAGGGACAGGGGACTGGAAAACTGTTTTTT	CASSEGQGTGKLFF
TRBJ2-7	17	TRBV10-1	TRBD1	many	TGCGCCAGCAGTGAGTCCAGGGGGCCCACCGTCTCCTACGAGCAGTACTTC	CASSESRGPTVSYEQYF
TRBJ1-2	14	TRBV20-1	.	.	TGCAGTGCCGTACAGGGTACCCCCCTCTATGGCTACACCTTC	CSAVQGTPLYGYTF
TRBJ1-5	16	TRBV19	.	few	TGTGCCAGTAGCCAAGGGGAGGTCCCAGCAATGCAGCCCCAGCATTTT	CASSQGEVPAMQPQHF
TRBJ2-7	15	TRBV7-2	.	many	TGTGCCAGCAGCTTATACTCTAGTGAACGCTACGAGCAGTACTTC	CASSLYSSERYEQYF
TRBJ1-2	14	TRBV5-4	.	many	TGTGCCAGCAGCGTACTGACAGATCCCTATGGCTACACCTTC	CASSVLTDPYGYTF
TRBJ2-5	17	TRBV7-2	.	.	TGTGCCAGCAGCATTGTACTAGGCCTGTCGGTTGGAGGGACCCAGTACTTC	CASSIVLGLSVGGTQYF
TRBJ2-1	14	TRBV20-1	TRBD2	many	TGCAGTGCTAGAGCCGGGGGGGCGTACAATGAGCAGTTCTTC	CSARAGGAYNEQFF
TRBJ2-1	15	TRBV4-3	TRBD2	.	TGCGCCAGCAGCCAAGACGGGACTAGCAGAGGGGGGCAGTTCTTC	CASSQDGTSRGGQFF
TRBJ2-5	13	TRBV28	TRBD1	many	TGTGCCAGCAGTTTAGGCACAGGGGCCCCTCGGTACTTC	CASSLGTGAPRYF
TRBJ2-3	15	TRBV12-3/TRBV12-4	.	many	TGTGCCAGCAGGCCGGGGATTGGCCGTACAGATACGCAGTATTTT	CASRPGIGRTDTQYF
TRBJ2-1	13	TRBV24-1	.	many	TGTGCCACCAGTGATCGACCCTTCCATGAGCAGTTCTTC	CATSDRPFHEQFF
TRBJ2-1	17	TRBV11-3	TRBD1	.	TGTGCCAGCAGCTTCGACGGGACAGGGGGTTCCTACAATGAGCAGTTCTTC	CASSFDGTGGSYNEQFF
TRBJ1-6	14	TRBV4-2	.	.	TGTGCCAGCAGCCAACCTCAGGGGAATTCACCCCTCCACTTT	CASSQPQGNSPLHF
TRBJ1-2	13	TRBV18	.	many	TGTGCCAGCTCCGCAGGGTCTAACTATGGCTACACCTTC	CASSAGSNYGYTF
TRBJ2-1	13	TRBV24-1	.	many	TGTGCCACCAGTGATTTTGAGGAAAATGAGCAGTTCTTC	CATSDFEENEQFF
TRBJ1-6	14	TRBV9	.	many	TGTGCCAGCAGCGCACGAGGCAACTCCGGGACCCTCCACTTT	CASSARGNSGTLHF
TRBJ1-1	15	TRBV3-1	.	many	TGTGCCAGCAGCCAAGATGGGGGGCGGGGGACTGAAGCTTTCTTT	CASSQDGGRGTEAFF
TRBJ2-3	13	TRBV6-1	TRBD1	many	TGTGCCAGCAGTGGGGACAGAGCAGATACGCAGTATTTT	CASSGDRADTQYF
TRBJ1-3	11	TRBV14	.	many	TGTGCCAGCAGCCAGCGAAACACCATATATTTT	CASSQRNTIYF
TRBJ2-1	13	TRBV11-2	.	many	TGTGCCAGCAGGGACAACAGGGCGTTGGGGCAGTTCTTC	CASRDNRALGQFF
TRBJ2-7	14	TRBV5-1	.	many	TGCGCCAGCAGCTTGGCGGCAAGTTTCAACGAGCAGTACTTC	CASSLAASFNEQYF
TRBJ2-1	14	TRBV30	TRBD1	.	TGTGCCTGGCACCGGGACAGATCCTACAATGAGCAGTTCTTC	CAWHRDRSYNEQFF
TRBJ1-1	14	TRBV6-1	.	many	TGTGCCAGCAGTCCCCGATTCGAGGGACGGGGGTCATTCTTT	CASSPRFEGRGSFF
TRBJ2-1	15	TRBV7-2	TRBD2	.	TGTGCCAGCAGCTTACGGCCTAGCGGGTACAATGAGCAGTTCTTC	CASSLRPSGYNEQFF
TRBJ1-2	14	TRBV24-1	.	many	TGTGCCACCAGTGATTCTGACCGGATGAGTGGCTACACCTTC	CATSDSDRMSGYTF
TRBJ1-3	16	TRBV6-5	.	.	TGTGCCAGCAGTTATTCAGCGTCCAATCCTGGAAACACCATATATTTT	CASSYSASNPGNTIYF
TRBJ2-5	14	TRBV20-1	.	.	TGCAGTGCTAGAGACGGGGGGCCAAAAGAGACCCAGTACTTC	CSARDGGPKETQYF
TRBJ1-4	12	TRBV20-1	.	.	TGCAGTGCTAGAGTCCTTAATGAAAAACTGTTTTTT	CSARVLNEKLFF
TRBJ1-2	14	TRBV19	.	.	TGTGCCAGTACACCTCAAGAGGGAGCCTATGGCTACACCTTC	CASTPQEGAYGYTF
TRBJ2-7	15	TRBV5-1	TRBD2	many	TGCGCCAGCAGCTTGGTAGCGGGAGGGCCCTACGAGCAGTACTTC	CASSLVAGGPYEQYF
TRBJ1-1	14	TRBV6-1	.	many	TGTGCCAGCAGACCCACAGGGAGGAGAACTGAAGCTTTCTTT	CASRPTGRRTEAFF
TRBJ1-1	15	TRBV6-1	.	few	TGTGCCAGCAGCATCCCCGGGCACTCGAACACTGAAGCTTTCTTT	CASSIPGHSNTEAFF
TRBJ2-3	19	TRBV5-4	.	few	TGTGCCAGCAGCTTTGCAGCTAGGGGGGGGCGCATCTTCAGAGATACGCAGTATTTT	CASSFAARGGRIFRDTQYF
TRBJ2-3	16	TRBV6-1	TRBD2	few	TGTGCCAGCAGTCGACTAGCGGGGGCCGGAGCAGATACGCAGTATTTT	CASSRLAGAGADTQYF
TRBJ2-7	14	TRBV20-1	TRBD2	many	TGCAGTGCTCGACTAGCGGGAGTAGGGGTTGGGCAGTACTTC	CSARLAGVGVGQYF
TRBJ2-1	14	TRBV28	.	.	TGTGCCAGCAGTCCGGACAGAATTTACAATGAGCAGTTCTTC	CASSPDRIYNEQFF
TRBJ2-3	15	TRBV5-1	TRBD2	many	TGTGCCAGCAGCGGGACTAGCGCGAGCACAGATACGCAGTATTTT	CASSGTSASTDTQYF
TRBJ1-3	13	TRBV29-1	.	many	TGCAGCGGCCAGGGTCGTGTTGGAAACACCATATATTTT	CSGQGRVGNTIYF
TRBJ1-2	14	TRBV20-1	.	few	.	CSAVGQGAPRRNTF
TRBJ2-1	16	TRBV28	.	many	TGTGCCAGCAGTTTGTCCCGGCGAGGGGTTGCATCGGGGCAGTTCTTC	CASSLSRRGVASGQFF